The text below deals with one TCR beta chain. Its antigen target is currently unknown. Germline and junction disagree at one end, which may indicate a read error. The library was built by means of 5' RACE. Reads for this sample came from an Illumina HiSeq 2500. A second PCR of about 7 to 12 cycles was performed with a sample-barcoded 5' primer and a J-beta primer mix. Each TCR beta cDNA molecule received a unique molecular identifier from a template-switch 5' adaptor carrying 12 random nucleotides. Each sample yielded at least 2.5 million CDR3-containing paired-end reads. All of the RNA was converted into first-strand cDNA using the Mint cDNA synthesis kit, with a TRBC-specific oligonucleotide serving as the primer. Following uracil-DNA glycosylase treatment, a first 18-cycle PCR with universal primers M1SS and BC2_uni_R was performed on all cDNA. Turning to the authors' computational methods: Each sample was normalized by randomly selecting 1 million high-quality reads, each carrying a distinct molecular identifier. Instead of being binned into consensus sequences, reads with shared molecular identifiers were discarded. MiTCR, run with a Q25 quality threshold and the strictest error-elimination algorithm, handled CDR3 identification, clonotype clustering and error correction. A nonparametric unseen species model with Euler transformation was used to estimate a lower bound on total TCR beta diversity. TCRdb handled the public reads itself, with Q25 trimming in fastp and clone calling in MiXCR, and kept productive beta chains. Rows with one shared CDR3 protein collapse into an entry with the most common genes and DNA. TCRdb assigned the V and J calls; the authors' analysis was not used. The sample contains around 690,000 distinct CDR3 sequences, under 65% of them found a single time. Around 37% of the sample is held by the ten biggest clonotypes.

These data are taken from a study of blood T cells in healthy people across ages (dated by TCRdb to 2013 to 2016). With regard to the full study: Template switching captured roughly one uniquely barcoded TCR beta cDNA molecule per two T cells in model experiments. To avoid experimental bias, donors of different ages were spread randomly across the sequencing lanes. Two additional independent replicas of 1 million unique cDNA reads from the same blood draw were analyzed for two donors (one aged 18 to 30 and one aged 80 or older). Four age groups were formed from the donors: young (average approximately 15 years), middle-aged (more than 35), aged (around 68) and long-lived (more than 75). The study measured age-related changes in TCR beta repertoire diversity using deep sequencing normalized with unique cDNA molecular identifiers.

The approximately 39 donors, aged 6 to 90 years, were systemically healthy Caucasian individuals from Russia. Each donor gave about 9.7 milliliters of peripheral blood, drawn into EDTA-treated Vacutainer tubes. Ficoll-Paque density-gradient centrifugation was used to isolate PBMCs, with at least 7 million per sample. Total RNA, at least 5 micrograms per sample, was extracted from PBMCs with Trizol reagent. The percentages of naive CD45RAhigh/CD27high T cells were determined by flow cytometry on a PBMC aliquot from every donor. CDR3 length: 12 amino acids, cysteine to phenylalanine. Only CDR3 DNA is held: 36 bases, read in frame from base 1. What the work shows at the level of the full study, not this receptor alone: Compared with the aged group, the long-lived group had more naive CD4+ T cells, fewer expanded clones and increased TCR diversity, suggesting age selection. The percentage of naive T cells measured by flow cytometry correlated strongly with observed TCR beta diversity. Observed TCR beta diversity per million T cells fell roughly linearly with age, and a significant reduction was already apparent by age around 40. Conclusive comparison of naive and antigen-experienced compartments was prevented by the profiling of bulk unsorted PBMCs. Estimates of total diversity from one million sequenced T cells were regarded as lower bounds and underestimates. The CMV infection status of donors was not known, potentially confounding age-related changes in expanded clonotypes.

The chain is assembled from TRBV12-3 or TRBV12-4 and TRBJ2-7; TRBD1 matches 8 bases in the middle. The end of the DNA fits TRBJ2-5 better, so the J call may be wrong. This receptor was taken from a man in his fifties or sixties in good health. The sequenced sample consisted of blood. The CDR3 corresponds to CVSSPQGVTQYF. In nucleotides, the sequence is TGTGTCAGCAGCCCACAGGGGGTGACCCAGTACTTC.